This T cell receptor beta chain is from a study of blood T cell repertoires in COVID-19. About the study: Italy, Spain and the United States were the sources of the convalescent and acute COVID-19 samples.

Only a few counts were recorded for this clone. Profiling relied on immunoSEQ multiplex PCR, and the TCRdb table lists in-frame clones only, not all of them. The sample has roughly 150,000 clones; around 81% are singletons. The sequencing input was peripheral blood. This sequence was found in a man aged 65-85 years with active or convalescent COVID-19.

This CDR3 is CASRSGTGVRTEAFF. CDR3 coding DNA: TGTGCCAGCCGCTCAGGGACAGGGGTTAGAACTGAAGCTTTCTTT. J is TRBJ1-1 and V is TRBV28, with 10 positions matching TRBD1. Looked up from germline, CDR1 is MDHEN and CDR2 is SYDVKM. The CDR3 contains 15 residues. Trimming cost V 8 bases and J 5 bases; bases outside gene matches: 11.